Only one count was recorded for the clone carrying this T cell receptor (beta chain). Its cognate antigen is unknown. There were no recent acute infections or vaccinations among the donors, who were healthy HIV-negative adults. Naive CD45RA+ and memory CD45RA-negative subsets were split from CD4+ cells. Sequencing used immunoSEQ multiplex PCR; TCRdb keeps in-frame clones, though not all of them. The table has over a million clones, more than 75% seen once. This record belongs to a study of shared clonotypes between healthy human individuals. Study-wide results and limits: Clonotypes which were not shared had lower generation probabilities than clonotypes that all four donors shared. Naive subsets generally had larger estimated richness than memory subsets.

The CDR3 length is 15 residues. CDR1 is MNHEY, CDR2 SVGAGI, per germline. V was cut by 6 bases and J by 4 bases, with 19 bases left in between. The rearrangement links TRBV6-5 to TRBJ2-7, with D perhaps matching TRBD1 or TRBD2 (5 bases each). Sequenced sample: memory CD4+ T cells from PBMCs. Documented subset: CD45RA-negative fraction. This sequence was found in a man between 18 and 29 years old in good health. Some clones in this sample may be carry-over from other donors' samples. The CDR3: CASSQPGRRLYEQYF. The CDR3 DNA sequence: TGTGCCAGCAGCCAGCCGGGACGGCGACTTTACGAGCAGTACTTC.